The 25 T cell receptor beta chains reported below all come from one sample, sequenced in a study of OX40 agonist ivuxolimab in advanced cancers. Sequenced by immunoSEQ multiplex PCR; TCRdb stores in-frame clones only, minus some. This sample yields 30,000 to 40,000 clones, of which roughly four fifths are seen a single time; roughly 20% belongs to the top ten. The sample in question was CD4+ or CD8+ T cells sorted from blood, obtained in a trial of the OX40 agonist ivuxolimab. The origin of the receptors is an adult with an advanced solid tumor such as melanoma, head and neck, liver or kidney cancer.

The chain uses TRBV5-1 and TRBJ2-3, with D uncertain. In germline, CDR1 is SGHRS, CDR2 YFSETQ. V shed 6 bases and J shed 3 bases, with 11 bases lying between them. This CDR3 spans 13 amino acids. CDR3 DNA: TGCGCCAGCAACTCACTTTCTACAGATACGCAGTATTTT. Translation: CASNSLSTDTQYF.

This clone was seen a handful of times. The V call is TRBV5-6, the J call TRBJ2-7, with 7 bases fitting TRBD1. V shed 2 bases, J shed 4 bases, and the junction held 6 bases outside the gene matches. Germline V gene data show CDR1 as SGHDT and CDR2 as YYEEEE. The CDR3 runs 14 residues. CDR3 sequence: CASSLGTAEYEQYF. The DNA of the CDR3 is TGTGCCAGCAGCTTAGGGACAGCCGAGTACGAGCAGTACTTC.

The chain joins TRBV27 to TRBJ2-1; D gene unclear. Germline V gives CDR1 MNHEY, CDR2 SMNVEV (reference sequence). The CDR3 sequence is 14 residues long. V was cut by 4 bases and J by 0 bases, with 7 bases left in between. CDR3 sequence (DNA): TGTGCCAGCAGTTCCGTGGGCTCCTACAATGAGCAGTTCTTC. Protein: CASSSVGSYNEQFF.

V usage is TRBV6-4 and J usage is TRBJ1-6, with a weak D call TRBD1 (5 bases). The CDR3 runs to 14 residues. Looked up from germline, CDR1 is MRHNA and CDR2 is SNTAGT. V was cut by 0 bases and J by 10 bases, with 10 bases left in between. The CDR3 sequence: CASSDSGAGSPLHF. DNA for the CDR3: TGTGCCAGCAGTGACTCAGGGGCTGGCTCACCCCTCCACTTT.

This clone was seen a handful of times. The chain carries TRBV9 and TRBJ2-1, with D perhaps assigned TRBD1 or TRBD2 (5 bases each). CDR3 length: 15 residues. Germline assignment: CDR1 SGDLS and CDR2 YYNGEE. V was cut by 3 bases and J by 3 bases, with 13 bases left in between. The CDR3 nucleotides read TGTGCCAGCAGCGAAACGGGGACCAACTACAATGAGCAGTTCTTC. This translates into CASSETGTNYNEQFF.

The rearrangement links TRBV2 to TRBJ2-7, with D unclear. V lost 6 bases, J lost 3 bases, and 6 bases lay in between. CDR3 length: 11 amino acids. Germline CDR1 is SNHLY and CDR2 is FYNNEI. The DNA of the CDR3 is TGTGCCAGCAGGGTAGGCTACGAGCAGTACTTC. Translating it yields CASRVGYEQYF.

Details on this clone: The sample has other DNA sequences that encode this CDR3 too. V usage is TRBV2 and J usage is TRBJ1-1; D remains ambiguous. Trimming stripped 6 bases from V and 6 bases from J, with 5 bases between. The CDR3 loop spans 10 amino acids. Germline V gives CDR1 SNHLY, CDR2 FYNNEI. This CDR3 reads CASRGPEAFF. The CDR3 coding sequence is TGTGCCAGCAGAGGGCCTGAAGCTTTCTTT.

The CDR3 DNA is TGTGCCATCAGTGCCGTACAGGGTTACTATGGCTACACCTTC. Its translation: CAISAVQGYYGYTF. The V call is TRBV10-3, the J call TRBJ1-2; D possibly corresponds to TRBD1 (6 bases). Trimming shortened V by 4 bases and J by 3 bases, and 12 bases separated the two germline ends. Per germline, CDR1 ENHRY and CDR2 SYGVKD. This CDR3 has 14 amino acids.

This chain uses TRBV10-3 with TRBJ2-7; the D gene is possibly TRBD1 (5 bases). V was pared by 6 bases and J by 6 bases, with 24 bases between. The CDR3 length is 16 residues. Germline V lookup: CDR1 ENHRY, CDR2 SYGVKD. The CDR3 loop reads CAISDPGSGTGLEQYF. Written as DNA, the CDR3 is TGTGCCATCAGCGACCCCGGGTCAGGAACAGGCCTCGAGCAGTACTTC.

Regarding this clone: A much larger clone is a single base away; this may be a read error. This CDR3 is also generated by other DNA sequences in the sample. The rearrangement joins TRBV6-6 to TRBJ2-1; no clear D gene. This CDR3 has 11 residues. Trimming left V 10 bases short and J 7 bases short, with 11 bases between. The V gene's germline CDR1 is MNHNY and CDR2 SVGAGI (reference sequence). CDR3 in DNA: TGTGCCACCGGGCTTTCTAATGAGCAGTTCTTC. Its translation: CATGLSNEQFF.

This clone showed up just a few times. This chain uses TRBV19 with TRBJ2-1; TRBD1 is a possible D gene (6 bases). Germline V gene lookup returns CDR1 LNHDA and CDR2 SQIVND (reference sequence). The CDR3 runs to 14 residues. V lost 6 bases, J lost 7 bases, and 16 bases lay in between. In DNA form, the CDR3 reads TGTGCCAGTAGAGAGCTTGGGCAGGGGAATGAGCAGTTCTTC. Protein sequence: CASRELGQGNEQFF.

This rearrangement joins TRBV5-1 to TRBJ2-7; D is unclear. Looked up from germline, CDR1 is SGHRS and CDR2 is YFSETQ. The CDR3 is made up of 14 amino acids. Deletions cut 0 bases from V and 3 bases from J, with 10 bases between. The CDR3 loop reads CASSLAAVGYEQYF. Here the CDR3 DNA reads TGCGCCAGCAGCTTGGCCGCGGTAGGCTACGAGCAGTACTTC.

The V and J genes are TRBV6-6 and TRBJ1-1, with D uncertain. CDR1 is MNHNY, CDR2 SVGAGI, per germline (reference sequence). V lost 0 bases, J lost 1 base, and 6 bases lay in between. The length of the CDR3 is 14 residues. CDR3 loop: CASSYSGANTEAFF. The CDR3 nucleotides are TGTGCCAGCAGTTACTCGGGAGCGAACACTGAAGCTTTCTTT.

The J gene is TRBJ2-4, the V gene TRBV11-2; D unclear. The germline V and J ends were trimmed by 1 base and 10 bases, with 14 bases remaining between them. Germline V CDR1 and CDR2: SGHAT, FQNNGV. The CDR3 loop spans 14 amino acids. CDR3 amino acids: CASSLGAQGYIQYF. In nucleotides, the CDR3 is TGTGCCAGCAGCTTAGGAGCCCAAGGGTATATTCAGTACTTC. Variable domain in full (rest from reference TRBV11-2 and TRBJ2-4): EAGVAQSPRYKIIEKRQSVAFWCNPISGHATLYWYQQILGQGPKLLIQFQNNGVVDDSQLPKDRFSAERLKGVDSTLKIQPAKLEDSAVYLCASSLGAQGYIQYFGAGTRLSVL.

About this clone itself: This sample includes further DNA sequences coding for the same CDR3. The CDR3 protein is CASSEGQGGYEQYF. As DNA, the CDR3 is TGTGCCAGCAGTGAAGGCCAGGGGGGCTACGAGCAGTACTTC. The genes are TRBV6-1 and TRBJ2-7; perhaps TRBD1 as D (7 bases). The CDR3 is made up of 14 amino acids. Germline-derived CDR1 and CDR2 are MNHNS and SASEGT. Trimming shortened V by 1 base and J by 3 bases, and 10 bases separated the two germline ends.

V gene TRBV5-4 combines with J gene TRBJ2-1; 12 bases match TRBD2. In germline, CDR1 is SGHNT, CDR2 YYREEE (reference sequence). This CDR3 has 15 residues. V shed 4 bases, J shed 9 bases, and the junction held 8 bases outside the gene matches. This CDR3 is CASSPWTSGTGEQFF. The DNA for the CDR3 is TGTGCCAGCAGCCCGTGGACTAGCGGGACTGGTGAGCAGTTCTTC.

The CDR3 DNA is TGTGCCACCAGCAGAGATAGCCGGGAAGGGGAAGGGAACACCGGGGAGCTGTTTTTT. Translation gives CATSRDSREGEGNTGELFF. The chain employs TRBV15 and TRBJ2-2; TRBD1 or TRBD2 may be the D gene (5 bases each). The CDR3 length is 19 residues. The germline V gene encodes CDR1 LNHNV and CDR2 YYDKDF (reference sequence). V was pared by 0 bases and J by 1 base, with 18 bases between.

The CDR3 bases are TGTGCCAGCAGCTTTATCGAAATTGTGAACACTGAAGCTTTCTTT. Protein sequence: CASSFIEIVNTEAFF. The chain uses TRBV5-8 and TRBJ1-1; the D is unclear. The CDR3 runs 15 residues. Between the trimmed V and J ends, which lost 2 bases and 0 bases, there was a span of 11 bases. Germline CDR1 and CDR2: SGHTS and YDEGEE.

This chain joins TRBV7-2 and TRBJ2-5; 12 bases line up with TRBD2. CDR1 is SGHTA and CDR2 is FQGNSA in the germline V gene. This CDR3 contains 16 residues. Germline trimming cut 5 bases from V and 4 bases from J; bases unmatched to any gene: 8. CDR3 sequence reads: CASSALLAGGRETQYF. CDR3 sequence (DNA): TGTGCCAGCAGCGCCTTACTAGCGGGGGGCAGAGAGACCCAGTACTTC.

This sequence joins TRBV6-4 and TRBJ2-1; TRBD2 matches at 8 bases. Per germline, CDR1 MRHNA and CDR2 SNTAGT. V was pared by 3 bases and J by 9 bases, with 10 bases of the junction left unmatched. The CDR3 contains 15 residues. CDR3 in amino acids: CASSEPGRARGEQFF. CDR3 nucleotides: TGTGCCAGCAGTGAACCCGGGAGGGCCAGGGGTGAGCAGTTCTTC.

The chain couples TRBV29-1 to TRBJ2-1; the D gene could be TRBD1 or TRBD2 (6 bases each). The CDR3 is made up of 15 amino acids. The germline V gene has CDR1 SQVTM and CDR2 ANQGSEA. The V gene lost 1 base and the J gene lost 2 bases, with 12 bases spanning the gap. DNA for the CDR3: TGCAGCGTTGAAGCAACGGGGGACACCTACAATGAGCAGTTCTTC. Translating gives CSVEATGDTYNEQFF.

The count of this clone is one. V is TRBV2 and J is TRBJ2-5; D unresolved. Trimming removed 7 bases at V and 1 base at J, with 13 bases between. The CDR3 sequence is 14 residues long. Germline CDR1 reads SNHLY; CDR2 reads FYNNEI. For the CDR3, the DNA is TGTGCCAGCACCCGGTGGGCCTCCCAAGAGACCCAGTACTTC. Translated: CASTRWASQETQYF.

The chain uses TRBV5-1 and TRBJ2-5; D is possibly TRBD2 (5 bases). The V end lost 0 bases, the J end lost 0 bases, and 21 bases lay between the germline ends. The germline CDR1 and CDR2 sequences are SGHRS and YFSETQ. The CDR3 contains 19 residues. The CDR3, as DNA: TGCGCCAGCAGCTTGGCCGGGGAGTCAGCGAATATCTACCAAGAGACCCAGTACTTC. Amino acid sequence: CASSLAGESANIYQETQYF.

Regarding this clone: Other DNA sequences in the sample encode the same CDR3. The chain employs TRBV19 and TRBJ2-7, with a weak D call TRBD1 (6 bases). The CDR3 loop spans 14 amino acids. Germline V CDR1 and CDR2: LNHDA, SQIVND (reference sequence). V shed 3 bases and J shed 3 bases, with 12 bases lying between them. The CDR3 DNA follows: TGTGCCAGTAGTATTGGCCAGGGGAACTACGAGCAGTACTTC. Amino acid sequence: CASSIGQGNYEQYF.

V gene TRBV7-3 combines with J gene TRBJ2-2; D possibly uses TRBD1 or TRBD2 (5 bases each). CDR3 size: 13 residues. CDR1 and CDR2 (germline): SGHTA, FQGTGA. The V gene lost 2 bases and the J gene lost 5 bases, with 6 bases spanning the gap. For the CDR3, the DNA is TGTGCCAGCAGCTTATGGGGGACCGGGGAGCTGTTTTTT. This codes for CASSLWGTGELFF. The variable domain in full, with the rest retrieved from reference TRBV7-3 and TRBJ2-2, is GAGVSQTPSNKVTEKGKYVELRCDPISGHTALYWYRQSLGQGPEFLIYFQGTGAADDSGLPNDRFFAVRPEGSVSTLKIQRTERGDSAVYLCASSLWGTGELFFGEGSRLTVL.